This TCR beta chain was sequenced in a study of blood T cell repertoires in COVID-19. The V gene's germline CDR1 is SQVTM and CDR2 ANQGSEA. V was trimmed by 0 bases and J by 5 bases, leaving 7 bases between them. There are 12 residues in the CDR3. Profiling relied on immunoSEQ multiplex PCR, and the TCRdb table lists in-frame clones only, not all of them. The table shows around 100,000 clones, with over 85% occurring only once. V and J are TRBV29-1 and TRBJ1-1; D gene ambiguous. This TCR was recovered from a woman of 80 years or more in a cohort sampled during active COVID-19. The sample consisted of peripheral blood. The chain's CDR3 is CSVEDAVTEAFF. Written as DNA, the CDR3 is TGCAGCGTTGAAGATGCGGTGACTGAAGCTTTCTTT.